The rows below give T cell receptor beta chains drawn from one sample of a study of response to subunit inactivated influenza vaccine. TCRdb reprocessed the RT-PCR reads with MiXCR, giving one entry per CDR3 protein. Counted here are 160,000 or so distinct CDR3 sequences, around 9.9% occurring once; the ten biggest clones make up roughly 12%. The sequencing here drew on non-naive T cells sorted from PBMCs, taken about 40 days after vaccination. The receptor set was obtained from a man between 45 and 60 years old who received an inactivated influenza vaccine. Each CDR3 is given with its conserved first and last residue. Fields, in order: J gene, clone size, D gene, V gene, CDR3 DNA, CDR3 protein. A D gene is named only where the DNA matches it firmly. Clone size is not always given. Where it is, it says once, few, many or a class for expanded clones.

TRBJ2-7	many	NA	TRBV20-1	TGCAGTGCTAGCGGGAGCTTCGCCGAGCAGTACTTC	CSASGSFAEQYF
TRBJ1-6	NA	NA	TRBV28	TGTGCCAGTGCTCCCGTCTCCTATAATTCACCCCTCCACTTT	CASAPVSYNSPLHF
TRBJ2-4	few	TRBD2	TRBV3-1	TGTGCCAGCAGCCGCGGGGGGCAGAAAAACATTCAGTACTTC	CASSRGGQKNIQYF
TRBJ1-1	many	TRBD1	TRBV29-1	TGCAGCGTACCCGGACAGGGAGGGAACACTGAAGCTTTCTTT	CSVPGQGGNTEAFF
TRBJ1-1	few	TRBD1	TRBV3-1	TGTGCCAGCAGCTTCACAGGGGTTGGGACTGAAGCTTTCTTT	CASSFTGVGTEAFF
TRBJ2-1	NA	NA	TRBV9	TGTGCCAGCAGCGTAGATGAAGGGGCCTACAATGAGCAGTTCTTC	CASSVDEGAYNEQFF
TRBJ1-1	NA	NA	TRBV27	TGTGCCAGCAGCCTACTCGCAGGGTACACTGAAGCTTTCTTT	CASSLLAGYTEAFF
TRBJ2-4	many	NA	TRBV7-3	TGTGCCAGCAGCTTAACTGGGGGCTCCGGCATTCAGTACTTC	CASSLTGGSGIQYF
TRBJ2-3	many	NA	TRBV19	TGTGCCAGTAGTCGCCGGACCGACACGCAGTATTTT	CASSRRTDTQYF
TRBJ2-7	few	NA	TRBV6-2/TRBV6-3	TGTGCCAGCAGTTGGGAGGTTGGAGCTTACGAGCAGTACTTC	CASSWEVGAYEQYF
TRBJ2-2	many	TRBD1	TRBV20-1	TGCAGTGCCGTGGACAGGGGAGGCACCGGGGAGCTGTTTTTT	CSAVDRGGTGELFF
TRBJ2-1	NA	TRBD2	TRBV3-1	TGTGCCAGCAGCCCGTTCGGCGGGAGTGAAAACAATGAGCAGTTCTTC	CASSPFGGSENNEQFF
TRBJ1-1	NA	NA	TRBV6-1	TGTGCCAGCAGTGAAGTGTACGGGAACACTGAAGCTTTCTTT	CASSEVYGNTEAFF
TRBJ1-1	NA	NA	TRBV20-1	TGCAGTGCTAGAGATCCAGGTAGGAATTCTCTCACTGAAGCTTTCTTT	CSARDPGRNSLTEAFF
TRBJ1-2	NA	NA	TRBV30	TGTGCCTGGAAAGGGGTCGGGGGCTACACCTTC	CAWKGVGGYTF
TRBJ2-6	NA	NA	TRBV15	TGTGCCACCAGCAGACTAACACTTGACCTCTTTGCGTCTGGGGCCAACGTCCTGACTTTC	CATSRLTLDLFASGANVLTF
TRBJ1-5	many	NA	TRBV28	TGTGCCAGCAGCCTAAGGGGGATCAATCAGCCCCAGCATTTT	CASSLRGINQPQHF
TRBJ2-3	NA	NA	TRBV6-1	TGTGCCAGCGAAACCAAGGGAACGGGTTATACGCAGTATTTT	CASETKGTGYTQYF
TRBJ2-1	many	TRBD2	TRBV7-8	TGTGCCAGCAGCCAAGAGAGCGGGGGGATTTACAATGAGCAGTTCTTC	CASSQESGGIYNEQFF
TRBJ1-2	few	NA	TRBV5-1	TGCGCCAGCACTTTGATACCCGGGAACTATGGCTACACCTTC	CASTLIPGNYGYTF
TRBJ2-7	NA	TRBD2	TRBV27	TGTGCCAGCAGAACCGGGACTACCTCCTACGAGCAGTACTTC	CASRTGTTSYEQYF
TRBJ1-6	few	NA	TRBV20-1	TGCAGTGCTTTCGGGACCGGTGATTCACCCCTCCACTTT	CSAFGTGDSPLHF
TRBJ2-5	many	TRBD2	TRBV29-1	TGCAGCGTCAGGGAGGGTCAAGAGACCCAGTACTTC	CSVREGQETQYF
TRBJ2-5	NA	TRBD2	TRBV4-2	TGTGCCAGCAGCCCCGGGACTAGCGTCCGAGAGACCCAGTACTTC	CASSPGTSVRETQYF
TRBJ2-5	few	TRBD1	TRBV7-6	TGTGCCAGCAGTCATAGGGACAGGGGTTCGGATGAGACCCAGTACTTC	CASSHRDRGSDETQYF
TRBJ2-2	many	NA	TRBV29-1	TGCAGCGTTGAACGGGACTCCGGGGAGCTGTTTTTT	CSVERDSGELFF
TRBJ2-3	NA	TRBD2	TRBV2	TGTGCCAGCCGCTGGACTAGCGGGGCTAGCACAGATACGCAGTATTTT	CASRWTSGASTDTQYF
TRBJ2-3	few	TRBD2	TRBV12-3/TRBV12-4	TGTGCCAGCAGTGGGATAGCGGGGCCCACAGATACGCAGTATTTT	CASSGIAGPTDTQYF
TRBJ2-5	NA	NA	TRBV6-2/TRBV6-3	TGTGCCAGCAGTTACCCTCGTCGGGGCCAAGAGACCCAGTACTTC	CASSYPRRGQETQYF
TRBJ2-1	many	TRBD1	TRBV6-1	TGTGCCAGCAGTCCGGGGCCGGGACAGAGCCCTTCCTACAATGAGCAGTTCTTC	CASSPGPGQSPSYNEQFF
TRBJ1-2	few	NA	TRBV7-2	TGTGCCAGCAGCTTAGCCAGGGGTCCGGGATACAACTATGGCTACACCTTC	CASSLARGPGYNYGYTF
TRBJ2-2	few	TRBD2	TRBV5-4	TGTGCCAGCCACGGGGGAGCGGGGGGTAACACCGGGGAGCTGTTTTTT	CASHGGAGGNTGELFF
TRBJ2-7	many	NA	TRBV20-1	TGCAGTGCTAGTATAACAGGGTCGGGTGAGCAGTACTTC	CSASITGSGEQYF
TRBJ2-5	few	TRBD2	TRBV2	TGTGCCAGCAGTGAAACTAGCGGGGGTGAGACCCAGTACTTC	CASSETSGGETQYF
TRBJ2-3	many	TRBD1	TRBV19	TGTGCCAGTAGTAACATCGGGACAGGTCGTCTCAATACGCAGTATTTT	CASSNIGTGRLNTQYF
TRBJ2-5	NA	NA	TRBV6-1	TGTGCCAGCAGCCCCCTTTATACAGGGCCACCGCCTGTTCAAGAGACCCAGTACTTC	CASSPLYTGPPPVQETQYF
TRBJ1-5	few	TRBD1	TRBV5-5	TGTGCCAGCAGCTTGGAGGACAGGGGGCATCAGCCCCAGCATTTT	CASSLEDRGHQPQHF
TRBJ1-4	few	NA	TRBV12-3/TRBV12-4	TGTGCCAGCAGTATCGGACGGGGTGAAAAACTGTTTTTT	CASSIGRGEKLFF
TRBJ1-2	few	NA	TRBV20-1	TGCAGTGCTAGAGATACACAGGGACCCCACTATGGCTACACCTTC	CSARDTQGPHYGYTF
TRBJ2-7	few	NA	TRBV29-1	TGCAGCGTTGCAGCCAACTCGGACGAGCAGTACTTC	CSVAANSDEQYF
TRBJ1-2	NA	NA	TRBV7-2	TGTGCCAGCAGCCCAGGGTTCGCTAACTATGGCTACACCTTC	CASSPGFANYGYTF
TRBJ2-1	many	TRBD1	TRBV24-1	TGTGCCACCAGTGGATTGGGACAGGACTACAATGAGCAGTTCTTC	CATSGLGQDYNEQFF
TRBJ1-5	few	NA	TRBV7-2	TGTGCCAGCAGCTTAGGGGACACAAATAATCAGCCCCAGCATTTT	CASSLGDTNNQPQHF
TRBJ2-7	few	NA	TRBV20-1	TGCAGTGCGGGGGACGGCTACGAGCAGTACTTC	CSAGDGYEQYF
TRBJ1-4	NA	TRBD1	TRBV15	TGTGCCACCAAAAAGGACAGGGTGGAGGAAAAACTGTTTTTT	CATKKDRVEEKLFF
TRBJ2-5	NA	TRBD2	TRBV7-2	TGTGCCAGCAGCCAAAACGGGAGGGCCTCGAAGACCCAGTACTTC	CASSQNGRASKTQYF
TRBJ2-7	NA	NA	TRBV11-1	TGTGCCAGCAGCTTTGGGGCCGCTGCAGGTCGGTACTCCTACGAGCAGTACTTC	CASSFGAAAGRYSYEQYF
TRBJ2-2	many	NA	TRBV5-1	TGCGCCAGCAGCCCGGGGGAAGGCGGGGAGCTGTTTTTT	CASSPGEGGELFF
TRBJ2-7	NA	TRBD1	TRBV7-6	TGTGCCAGCAGCTTATCCCCCGCCGGGACAGAGTACGAGCAGTACTTC	CASSLSPAGTEYEQYF
TRBJ2-7	NA	NA	TRBV4-3	TGCGCCAGCAGCCAATACAGGGACACCTACGAGCAGTACTTC	CASSQYRDTYEQYF